Listed here are 20 T cell receptor beta chains from one sample, sequenced in a study of radiation and T cells in renal cell carcinoma. Sequenced by immunoSEQ multiplex PCR; TCRdb stores in-frame clones only, minus some. Of 100,000 to 150,000 clones in the sample, roughly 91% were seen once. Sample time point: blood 2 weeks post-SBRT. Treatment: 15 Gy SBRT to primary tumor, nephrectomy 4 weeks later. Specimen: blood, collected from a patient whose treatment included radiotherapy and nephrectomy. These receptor sequences come from a woman between 65 and 79 years old with renal cell carcinoma.

This chain joins TRBV6-5 and TRBJ2-7; D gene unclear. Germline values: CDR1 MNHEY, CDR2 SVGAGI. The ends were cut back, 6 bases at V and 0 bases at J, with 12 bases in the middle. This CDR3 spans 14 amino acids. CDR3 in DNA: TGTGCCAGCAGACACCTTATAAGCTCCTACGAGCAGTACTTC. This encodes CASRHLISSYEQYF.

V usage is TRBV30 and J usage is TRBJ2-3; 9 positions agree with TRBD2. The ends lost 4 bases at V and 8 bases at J; junction bases unmatched: 10. The CDR3 runs 14 residues. Germline V gene sequence: CDR1 GTSNPN, CDR2 SVGIG (reference sequence). CDR3 sequence (DNA): TGTGCCTGGATGGGCGGGGGGGGGCCCCGTACGCAGTATTTT. Protein: CAWMGGGGPRTQYF. The variable domain in full, with the rest retrieved from reference TRBV30 and TRBJ2-3, is SQTIHQWPATLVQPVGSPLSLECTVEGTSNPNLYWYRQAAGRGLQLLFYSVGIGQISSEVPQNLSASRPQDRQFILSSKKLLLSDSGFYLCAWMGGGGPRTQYFGPGTRLTVL.

This chain joins TRBV6-5 and TRBJ1-2; TRBD1 matches 9 bases. Germline lookup yields CDR1 MNHEY and CDR2 SVGAGI. The CDR3 runs to 13 residues. The J segment lost 12 bases and the V segment lost 7 bases, leaving 12 bases of the junction unmatched. The CDR3 reads CASTSPSGQGNTF. The CDR3 bases are TGTGCCAGCACCTCGCCGTCGGGACAGGGTAACACCTTC.

V usage is TRBV27 and J usage is TRBJ1-2, with TRBD1 as a possible D gene (5 bases). CDR3 size: 15 residues. The V end lost 6 bases, the J end lost 2 bases, and 16 bases lay between the germline ends. The germline V gene encodes CDR1 MNHEY and CDR2 SMNVEV (reference sequence). The CDR3 sequence: CASRARGRENYGYTF. The CDR3 nucleotides read TGTGCCAGCAGGGCCCGGGGGAGGGAGAACTATGGCTACACCTTC.

V gene TRBV19 combines with J gene TRBJ1-5; possibly TRBD1 for D (6 bases). Germline V lookup: CDR1 LNHDA, CDR2 SQIVND (reference sequence). This CDR3 comprises 13 residues. V was pared by 3 bases and J by 6 bases, with 9 bases between. The CDR3 is CASSMGARQPQHF. In nucleotides, the CDR3 is TGTGCCAGTAGTATGGGGGCGCGTCAGCCCCAGCATTTT.

The chain links TRBV6-1 to TRBJ1-5, with D possibly TRBD1 on 5 matching bases. CDR1 and CDR2 from the germline V gene are MNHNS and SASEGT. The V end was cut by 8 bases, the J end by 1 base, with 12 bases between. The CDR3 extends over 14 amino acids. CDR3 sequence reads: CASRQGGSNQPQHF. The CDR3 DNA is TGTGCCAGCCGTCAGGGTGGAAGCAATCAGCCCCAGCATTTT.

The V gene is TRBV11-2, the J gene TRBJ1-6, with D perhaps TRBD1 (5 bases). This CDR3 region has 13 residues. Trimming shortened V by 1 base and J by 10 bases, and 8 bases separated the two germline ends. Per germline, CDR1 SGHAT and CDR2 FQNNGV. In DNA form, the CDR3 reads TGTGCCAGCAGCTTAGGGGACCAATCACCCCTCCACTTT. It yields the protein CASSLGDQSPLHF.

This sequence joins TRBV7-3 and TRBJ2-1; D remains unclear. This CDR3 is built from 14 residues. Germline V lookup: CDR1 SGHTA, CDR2 FQGTGA. Trimming took off 5 bases at V and 8 bases at J, with 16 bases between the two ends. CDR3 amino acids: CASSKSGFNDEQFF. CDR3 DNA: TGTGCCAGCAGCAAATCAGGATTCAACGATGAGCAGTTCTTC.

The V and J genes are TRBV19 and TRBJ1-6; D not certain. There are 14 residues in the CDR3. Germline CDR1 and CDR2: LNHDA and SQIVND (reference sequence). Trimming took 5 bases from V and 8 from J, leaving 13 bases between them. This CDR3 is CASSSFLGDSPLHF. The CDR3 coding sequence is TGTGCCAGTAGTTCGTTTTTAGGAGATTCACCCCTCCACTTT.

The chain carries TRBV7-2 and TRBJ1-2; D is ambiguous. V was shortened by 1 base and J by 2 bases, with 14 bases between the two germline ends. Germline V gene data show CDR1 as SGHTA and CDR2 as FQGNSA. CDR3 size: 16 residues. The CDR3 protein is CASSLEAGAVNYGYTF. CDR3 bases: TGTGCCAGCAGCTTAGAGGCGGGAGCGGTGAACTATGGCTACACCTTC.

This clone was found once. The CDR3 sequence is CASSSPGTGNGYTF. The CDR3 coding sequence is TGTGCCAGCAGCTCACCCGGGACAGGGAATGGCTACACCTTC. The chain joins TRBV7-2 to TRBJ1-2; 9 positions agree with TRBD1. CDR3 length: 14 residues. Germline V gene data show CDR1 as SGHTA and CDR2 as FQGNSA. V trimming: 4 bases; J trimming: 6 bases; junction bases outside the gene matches: 6. The variable domain in full, completed from reference TRBV7-2 and TRBJ1-2, reads GAGVSQSPSNKVTEKGKDVELRCDPISGHTALYWYRQSLGQGLEFLIYFQGNSAPDKSGLPSDRFSAERTGGSVSTLTIQRTQQEDSAVYLCASSSPGTGNGYTFGSGTRLTVV.

This clone was counted a single time. The DNA of the CDR3 is TGTGCCAGCAGTTTACCGGGGGGCTATGGCTACACCTTC. Amino acids: CASSLPGGYGYTF. The rearrangement uses TRBV27 and TRBJ1-2; tentative D call: TRBD1 (5 bases). V lost 2 bases and J 4 bases, leaving 8 bases between the germline ends. The CDR3 contains 13 residues. Per the germline V gene, CDR1 is MNHEY and CDR2 is SMNVEV (reference sequence).

The rearrangement joins TRBV5-4 to TRBJ2-3; D unclear. CDR1 is SGHNT and CDR2 is YYREEE in the germline V gene (reference sequence). The CDR3 is 12 amino acids. V was pared by 1 base and J by 4 bases, with 4 bases between. The CDR3 DNA sequence: TGTGCCAGCAGCTTGCCCTCAGATACGCAGTATTTT. It specifies CASSLPSDTQYF.

V is TRBV10-3 and J is TRBJ1-1, with D hard to call. Germline V gene sequence: CDR1 ENHRY, CDR2 SYGVKD. The V end lost 0 bases, the J end lost 0 bases, and 11 bases lay between the germline ends. The CDR3 runs to 16 residues. The CDR3 reads CAISESGVNMNTEAFF. CDR3 bases: TGTGCCATCAGTGAGTCGGGAGTGAACATGAACACTGAAGCTTTCTTT.

V is TRBV5-4 and J is TRBJ1-6, with D hard to call. There are 15 residues in the CDR3. Trimming took off 4 bases at V and 8 bases at J, with 16 bases between the two ends. CDR1 and CDR2 (germline): SGHNT, YYREEE (reference sequence). The CDR3 loop reads CASSIRRTGDSPLHF. CDR3 bases: TGTGCCAGCAGCATTAGGCGGACTGGGGATTCACCCCTCCACTTT.

With regard to this clone: An end of the junction does not agree with germline; a read error may underlie this. The CDR3 spells CASSLDPNTEAFF. CDR3 bases: TGTGCTAGCAGCTTGGACCCCAACACTGAAGCTTTCTTT. V is TRBV7-7 and J is TRBJ1-1; D unclear. The germline CDR1 and CDR2 sequences are SSHAT and FNYEAQ (reference sequence). The CDR3 covers 13 residues.

The chain combines TRBV28 with TRBJ2-7; no clear D gene. This CDR3 is 15 amino acids long. Germline CDR1 reads MDHEN; CDR2 reads SYDVKM. The V and J ends lost 5 bases and 0 bases respectively, with 14 bases between them. CDR3 nucleotides: TGTGCCAGCAGTGTCGTGGGTACCCTCTCCTACGAGCAGTACTTC. As protein: CASSVVGTLSYEQYF.

This clone came up once. This CDR3 reads CASSANSPLHF. The CDR3 DNA follows: TGTGCCAGCAGCGCAAATTCACCCCTCCACTTT. The V and J genes are TRBV6-1 and TRBJ1-6; D is ambiguous. Germline V lookup: CDR1 MNHNS, CDR2 SASEGT. The CDR3 runs 11 residues. V lost 6 bases to trimming and J lost 7 bases, with 4 bases between them.

This clone was counted a single time. The rearrangement joins TRBV6-1 to TRBJ2-5, with TRBD1 identical over 10 bases. J lost 4 bases, V lost 3 bases, and 2 bases had no gene match. Germline V lookup: CDR1 MNHNS, CDR2 SASEGT. This CDR3 has 14 amino acids. The CDR3, as DNA: TGTGCCAGCAGTGATGGGACAGGGGCAGAGACCCAGTACTTC. Protein sequence: CASSDGTGAETQYF.

This clone was counted a few times. The J gene is TRBJ1-1, the V gene TRBV28, with D unclear. Per germline, CDR1 MDHEN and CDR2 SYDVKM. Trimming took 7 bases from V and 9 from J, leaving 18 bases between them. This CDR3 comprises 13 residues. The CDR3: CASNSLAGEKAFF. The CDR3 DNA sequence: TGTGCCAGCAACAGTTTAGCCGGGGAAAAAGCTTTCTTT.